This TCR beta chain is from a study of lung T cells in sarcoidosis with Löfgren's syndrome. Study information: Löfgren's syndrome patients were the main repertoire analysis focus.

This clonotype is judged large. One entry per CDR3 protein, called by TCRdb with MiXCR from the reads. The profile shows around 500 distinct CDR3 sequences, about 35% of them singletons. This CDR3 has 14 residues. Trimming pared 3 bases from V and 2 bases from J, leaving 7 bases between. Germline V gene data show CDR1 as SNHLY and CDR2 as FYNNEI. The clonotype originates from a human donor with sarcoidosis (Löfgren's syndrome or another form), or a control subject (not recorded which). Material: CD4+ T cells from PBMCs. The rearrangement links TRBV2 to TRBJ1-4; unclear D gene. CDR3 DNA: TGTGCCAGCAGTGATTTTCAGACTAATGAAAAACTGTTTTTT. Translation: CASSDFQTNEKLFF.